This T cell receptor beta chain was profiled in a study of cytomegalovirus exposure and HLA in healthy donors. Study results and limitations: An analysis done earlier found most TCR beta V segments productive about 87% or about 30% of the time.

Researchers ran the PCR with 60 Vbeta and 13 Jbeta primers. The assay was immunoSEQ multiplex PCR, and TCRdb's table has in-frame clones only and misses some. The sample records approximately 190,000 clones, 82% being singletons. Note on this clone: Antigen unknown.

Germline V gene sequence: CDR1 GTSNPN, CDR2 SVGIG (reference sequence). The CDR3 loop spans 16 amino acids. Trimming removed 0 bases from V and 14 bases from J; junction bases left unmatched: 16. The V and J genes are TRBV30 and TRBJ1-6, with 7 bases matching TRBD1. The TCR originated in a woman aged 18-30 years in good health and CMV-seronegative. Sequencing was done on a sample of PBMCs. CDR3 sequence reads: CAWSVLRSGGTVTLHF. The CDR3 region has the DNA TGTGCCTGGAGTGTATTGAGGTCAGGGGGAACGGTGACCCTCCACTTT.